Shown below are 19 T cell receptor beta chains from a single sample sequenced in a study of T cell responses to AZD1222 COVID-19 vaccine. Some clones are missing from TCRdb's copy, which holds only in-frame ones; the method was immunoSEQ multiplex PCR. Of roughly 50,000 clones listed, more than 70% are singletons. Source: peripheral blood, taken 28 days after the second AZD1222 dose. These TCRs come from an adult who received the AZD1222 COVID-19 vaccine.

The chain couples TRBV18 to TRBJ2-7; D might be TRBD2 (6 bases). Between the trimmed V and J ends, which lost 3 bases and 2 bases, there was a span of 11 bases. Per the germline V gene, CDR1 is KGHSH and CDR2 is LQKENI. The CDR3 totals 14 residues. The CDR3 sequence is CASSPGGAAYEQYF. DNA for the CDR3: TGTGCCAGCTCACCGGGGGGTGCGGCCTACGAGCAGTACTTC.

The CDR3 loop reads CASSFVDRPSRGEQFF. CDR3 DNA: TGTGCCAGCAGTTTCGTGGACAGGCCCAGCAGGGGAGAGCAGTTCTTC. V and J are TRBV28 and TRBJ2-1, with 7 bases fitting TRBD1. Trimming took 3 bases from V and 10 from J; bases not matched to a gene: 15. Per germline, CDR1 MDHEN and CDR2 SYDVKM. The CDR3 has 16 residues.

This rearrangement joins TRBV7-8 to TRBJ1-1; no clear D gene. V shed 2 bases and J shed 0 bases, with 10 bases lying between them. Looked up from germline, CDR1 is SGHVS and CDR2 is FQNEAQ. The CDR3 is 15 residues long. The CDR3 sequence is CASSLSSGLNTEAFF. For the CDR3, the DNA is TGTGCCAGCAGCTTATCGTCCGGGTTGAACACTGAAGCTTTCTTT.

This rearrangement joins TRBV19 to TRBJ1-2; 9 bases map to TRBD1. This CDR3 is 14 amino acids long. The trim removed 6 bases at V and 0 bases at J, leaving 2 bases unmatched. The germline V gene has CDR1 LNHDA and CDR2 SQIVND (reference sequence). CDR3 DNA: TGTGCCAGTAGCCGGGACAGGGCTAACTATGGCTACACCTTC. This codes for CASSRDRANYGYTF.

In this sample, this clone turned up once. The CDR3 DNA sequence: TGTGCCAGTAGTATAGATCGCGGGACAGGGGGCGGCAATCAGCCCCAGCATTTT. This translates into CASSIDRGTGGGNQPQHF. The chain couples TRBV19 to TRBJ1-5; TRBD1 matches 12 bases. The junction had 5 bases not matched to a gene; V was cut back by 0 bases and J by 2 bases. The CDR3 consists of 18 residues. Germline CDR1 reads LNHDA; CDR2 reads SQIVND (reference sequence).

The chain couples TRBV19 to TRBJ1-1; no reliable D call. V lost 5 bases to trimming and J lost 1 base, with 17 bases between them. Germline assignment: CDR1 LNHDA and CDR2 SQIVND (reference sequence). CDR3 length: 16 residues. The CDR3 DNA sequence: TGTGCCAGTAGTCACCCAGGAGCAGCGAGGAACACTGAAGCTTTCTTT. It encodes CASSHPGAARNTEAFF.

The V call is TRBV19, the J call TRBJ1-1; D is undetermined. This CDR3 is 13 amino acids long. CDR1 is LNHDA, CDR2 SQIVND, per germline (reference sequence). The V end was cut by 6 bases, the J end by 1 base, with 9 bases between. The CDR3 here is CASSPGRNTEAFF. CDR3 DNA: TGTGCCAGTAGCCCCGGAAGGAACACTGAAGCTTTCTTT.

The rearrangement links TRBV6-5 to TRBJ1-5; D ambiguous. V was clipped by 8 bases and J by 4 bases, with 15 bases between them. The CDR3 totals 14 residues. The germline CDR1 and CDR2 sequences are MNHEY and SVGAGI. CDR3 protein: CASGVVGSNQPQHF. CDR3 coding DNA: TGTGCCAGCGGGGTAGTAGGCTCTAATCAGCCCCAGCATTTT.

The chain employs TRBV5-5 and TRBJ1-1, with no clear D. The CDR3 extends over 15 amino acids. Germline CDR1 reads SGHKS; CDR2 reads YYEKEE (reference sequence). V lost 3 bases, J lost 0 bases, and 12 bases lay in between. The CDR3: CASSWRTTMNTEAFF. CDR3 sequence (DNA): TGTGCCAGCAGCTGGCGTACCACTATGAACACTGAAGCTTTCTTT.

CDR3 region: CASSLDRAAYEQYF. In DNA, the CDR3 is TGTGCCAGCAGCTTGGACCGGGCAGCCTACGAGCAGTACTTC. This rearrangement joins TRBV5-6 to TRBJ2-7; D uncertain. The CDR3 is 14 residues long. Germline V gene sequence: CDR1 SGHDT, CDR2 YYEEEE. V dropped 0 bases and J dropped 2 bases, with 9 bases sitting between them.

The chain has TRBV16 and TRBJ1-1, with TRBD1 as a possible D gene (6 bases). This CDR3 has 15 residues. V gave up 4 bases and J gave up 2 bases, with 14 bases separating them. CDR1 KGHSY and CDR2 FQNENV come from the germline V gene. CDR3 sequence: CASSPSSGTNTEAFF. CDR3 bases: TGTGCCAGCAGCCCCTCGTCGGGGACAAACACTGAAGCTTTCTTT. The complete variable domain, with remaining parts taken from reference TRBV16 and TRBJ1-1, reads GEEVAQTPKHLVRGEGQKAKLYCAPIKGHSYVFWYQQVLKNEFKFLISFQNENVFDETGMPKERFSAKCLPNSPCSLEIQATKLEDSAVYFCASSPSSGTNTEAFFGQGTRLTVV.

This chain joins TRBV5-6 and TRBJ2-3; the D is unclear. This CDR3 is 16 amino acids long. Looked up from germline, CDR1 is SGHDT and CDR2 is YYEEEE. The ends were cut back, 2 bases at V and 1 base at J, with 14 bases in the middle. The CDR3 bases are TGTGCCAGCAGCTTATCGAGGAACCGACGCACAGATACGCAGTATTTT. Protein: CASSLSRNRRTDTQYF.

This clone has a handful of counts. This chain connects TRBV7-3 to TRBJ2-2; 7 nucleotides align to TRBD2. J gave up 3 bases and V 4 bases, and 5 bases lay outside the gene matches. Germline values: CDR1 SGHTA, CDR2 FQGTGA. CDR3 length: 15 residues. The CDR3 protein is CASSYTGGYTGELFF. The DNA for the CDR3 is TGTGCCAGCAGCTACACGGGAGGTTACACCGGGGAGCTGTTTTTT.

J is TRBJ2-1 and V is TRBV11-3, with TRBD2 matching over 13 bases. The CDR3 has 16 residues. Trimming took 5 bases from V and 4 from J; bases not matched to a gene: 5. The germline V gene has CDR1 SGHNT and CDR2 YENEEA. The CDR3 region is CASSIGLAGVYNEQFF. The CDR3 DNA reads TGTGCCAGCAGCATAGGACTAGCGGGAGTTTACAATGAGCAGTTCTTC.

This chain connects TRBV13 to TRBJ1-2; possible D gene TRBD1, 5 bases. Germline V gene data show CDR1 as PRHDT and CDR2 as FYEKMQ (reference sequence). This CDR3 is 13 amino acids long. Trimming left V 5 bases short and J 5 bases short, with 12 bases between. The CDR3 loop is CASSHRLGYGYTF. CDR3 bases: TGTGCCAGCAGCCACAGGTTGGGATATGGCTACACCTTC.

V is TRBV5-4 and J is TRBJ2-7; TRBD1 matches 10 bases. There are 15 residues in the CDR3. CDR1 is SGHNT, CDR2 YYREEE, per germline (reference sequence). With 4 bases clipped from V and 7 bases from J, the junction kept 11 bases outside the gene matches. The chain's CDR3 is CASSRAGTGAGEQYF. Here the CDR3 DNA reads TGTGCCAGCAGCCGCGCCGGGACAGGGGCGGGGGAGCAGTACTTC. Full variable domain (remainder filled in from reference TRBV5-4 and TRBJ2-7): ETGVTQSPTHLIKTRGQQVTLRCSSQSGHNTVSWYQQALGQGPQFIFQYYREEENGRGNFPPRFSGLQFPNYSSELNVNALELDDSALYLCASSRAGTGAGEQYFGPGTRLTVT.

V usage is TRBV2 and J usage is TRBJ1-2; TRBD1 is a possible D gene (5 bases). Germline V CDR1 and CDR2: SNHLY, FYNNEI. This CDR3 comprises 14 residues. V gave up 4 bases and J gave up 0 bases, with 9 bases separating them. The CDR3: CASSGQTANYGYTF. The CDR3 coding sequence is TGTGCCAGCAGTGGGCAGACAGCTAACTATGGCTACACCTTC.

This clone was observed a single time. This chain connects TRBV3-1 (or the pseudogene TRBV3-2) to TRBJ2-4, with 7 bases lining up with TRBD1. V trimming: 5 bases; J trimming: 4 bases; junction bases outside the gene matches: 5. Germline values: CDR1 LGHDT, CDR2 YNNKEL (reference sequence). The CDR3 is 14 residues long. The CDR3 DNA is TGTGCCAGCAGCTCAACAGGGGTTAAAAACATTCAGTACTTC. It translates to CASSSTGVKNIQYF.

This clone was recorded only once. J is TRBJ2-1 and V is TRBV9, with 10 bases lining up with TRBD2. CDR1 and CDR2 from the germline V gene are SGDLS and YYNGEE. J lost 6 bases, V lost 0 bases, and 3 bases had no gene match. There are 15 residues in the CDR3. DNA for the CDR3: TGTGCCAGCAGCGTAGAAAGCGGGAGGGGCAATGAGCAGTTCTTC. It is translated as CASSVESGRGNEQFF.